This T cell receptor (beta chain) was documented in a study of T cell responses to AZD1222 COVID-19 vaccine. V lost 5 bases and J lost 6, with 16 bases in between. Looked up from germline, CDR1 is KGHSH and CDR2 is LQKENI. The CDR3 is 14 residues long. TCRdb's table, derived via immunoSEQ multiplex PCR, lists solely in-frame clones and lacks some. Here the sample spans around 130,000 clones, just over 85% being singletons. Sequenced material: peripheral blood, taken on day 0 of AZD1222 vaccination. The V call is TRBV18, the J call TRBJ1-2, with D uncertain. The sequence was collected from an adult in good health. The CDR3 DNA is TGTGCCAGCTCAAAGACCCTAACGGCAGATGGCTACACCTTC. Translation: CASSKTLTADGYTF.